A single sample gave rise to the 25 T cell receptor beta chains below, sequenced in a study of blood T cells in healthy people across ages. For the second PCR, which ran for roughly 6 to 12 cycles, a sample-barcoded 5' primer and a J-beta primer mix were used. TCRdb recomputed calls from the 5' RACE reads with MiXCR, one row per CDR3 protein. The sample includes almost 800,000 distinct CDR3 sequences, 58% of them seen just once. Specimen: blood. The receptors were gathered from a man aged 30 to 39 in good health.

This clonotype has at least ten counts. CDR3 DNA: TGTGCCAGCTCACCAGGCTACGGGAATGGCTACACCTTC. Protein sequence: CASSPGYGNGYTF. The chain joins TRBV18 to TRBJ1-2; D not certain. In germline, CDR1 is KGHSH, CDR2 LQKENI. The CDR3 has 13 amino acids. Trimming stripped 2 bases from V and 6 bases from J, with 10 bases between.

The gene calls are TRBV4-2 and TRBJ2-7; D is undetermined. The CDR3 extends over 14 amino acids. The germline V gene encodes CDR1 LGHNA and CDR2 YNFKEQ. Trimming removed 4 bases at V and 2 bases at J, with 12 bases between. This CDR3 is CASSPRRETYEQYF. The CDR3 DNA is TGTGCCAGCAGCCCCCGTAGGGAAACCTACGAGCAGTACTTC.

V usage is TRBV4-3 and J usage is TRBJ2-1; 8 bases are shared with TRBD1. The CDR3 length is 15 residues. Germline values: CDR1 LGHNA, CDR2 YSLEER. V lost 0 bases and J lost 8; bases outside the gene matches: 6. The CDR3 sequence: CASSQEGQETYEQFF. The CDR3 nucleotides read TGCGCCAGCAGCCAAGAGGGACAGGAAACGTATGAGCAGTTCTTC.

J is TRBJ2-4 and V is TRBV4-1, with TRBD2 identical over 8 bases. The closer fit of TRBJ2-7 to the DNA end suggests the J call may be wrong. Germline V gives CDR1 MGHRA, CDR2 YSYEKL. The length of the CDR3 is 14 residues. CDR3 sequence reads: CASSQEPAGGEQYF. CDR3 coding DNA: TGCGCCAGCAGCCAAGAGCCCGCGGGAGGCGAGCAGTACTTC.

Only a few counts were recorded for this clonotype. This chain connects TRBV5-6 to TRBJ2-5; no reliable D call. The assigned J gene may be wrong: the sequence end matches TRBJ2-7 better. This CDR3 has 11 residues. Germline V gives CDR1 SGHDT, CDR2 YYEEEE. The CDR3 spells CASSLALEQYF. Here the CDR3 DNA reads TGTGCCAGCAGCTTGGCCCTCGAGCAGTACTTC.

The rearrangement joins TRBV7-9 to TRBJ2-1, with 11 bases fitting TRBD2. The CDR3 sequence is 19 residues long. The trim removed 1 base at V and 0 bases at J, leaving 8 bases unmatched. Per germline, CDR1 SEHNR and CDR2 FQNEAQ (reference sequence). The DNA of the CDR3 is TGTGCCAGCAGCTTAGTCCGTCTAGCGGGGGGTTACTCCTACAATGAGCAGTTCTTC. Amino acids: CASSLVRLAGGYSYNEQFF.

The chain couples TRBV7-9 to TRBJ2-1, with TRBD1 matching over 9 bases. The CDR3 has 15 residues. Trimming cost V 5 bases and J 5 bases; bases outside gene matches: 7. Germline assignment: CDR1 SEHNR and CDR2 FQNEAQ (reference sequence). The CDR3 DNA sequence: TGTGCCAGCAGCGGTCCATGGACAGGGGACAATGAGCAGTTCTTC. As protein: CASSGPWTGDNEQFF.

The CDR3 DNA reads as TGTGCCAGCAGCTATGTAAAGGGAGATACGCAGTATTTT. It encodes CASSYVKGDTQYF. V and J are TRBV7-2 and TRBJ2-3; no clear D. The CDR3 runs 13 residues. Germline lookup yields CDR1 SGHTA and CDR2 FQGNSA. V lost 4 bases, J lost 5 bases, and 10 bases lay in between.

The V gene is TRBV7-7, the J gene TRBJ2-1; D might be TRBD1 (6 bases). CDR3 length: 12 amino acids. The germline V gene has CDR1 SSHAT and CDR2 FNYEAQ (reference sequence). Trimming pared 4 bases from V and 9 bases from J, leaving 10 bases between. This chain's CDR3 is CASSSTGTEQFF. CDR3 in DNA: TGTGCCAGCAGCTCTACAGGGACTGAGCAGTTCTTC.

This sequence joins TRBV6-5 and TRBJ1-6; D is uncertain. The germline gives CDR1 MNHEY, CDR2 SVGAGI. The CDR3 has 15 amino acids. Trimming took 6 bases from V and 1 from J, leaving 10 bases between them. The DNA for the CDR3 is TGTGCCAGCAGGTCCGGGGTGTCCTATAATTCACCCCTCCACTTT. Translation gives CASRSGVSYNSPLHF.

This clonotype was counted only a few times. The chain uses TRBV6-2 or TRBV6-3 and TRBJ1-2; TRBD1 agrees at 12 bases. This CDR3 is 16 amino acids long. V lost 6 bases, J lost 2 bases, and 7 bases stayed unmatched. The V gene's germline CDR1 is MNHEY and CDR2 SVGEGT. The CDR3 loop is CASSDAGTGGNYGYTF. The CDR3 bases are TGTGCCAGCAGCGACGCCGGGACAGGGGGCAACTATGGCTACACCTTC.

This clonotype was recorded many times. The chain has TRBV5-5 and TRBJ2-3; TRBD1 aligns across 9 bases. The J segment lost 2 bases and the V segment lost 1 base, leaving 11 bases of the junction unmatched. The V gene's germline CDR1 is SGHKS and CDR2 YYEKEE (reference sequence). The CDR3 has 18 residues. This CDR3 reads CASSLRDRANSFTDTQYF. CDR3 DNA sequence: TGTGCCAGCAGCTTGCGGGACAGGGCCAATTCATTCACAGATACGCAGTATTTT. Complete variable domain (other parts from reference TRBV5-5 and TRBJ2-3): DAGVTQSPTHLIKTRGQQVTLRCSPISGHKSVSWYQQVLGQGPQFIFQYYEKEERGRGNFPDRFSARQFPNYSSELNVNALLLGDSALYLCASSLRDRANSFTDTQYFGPGTRLTVL.

V and J are TRBV5-1 and TRBJ2-2, with 7 bases lining up with TRBD1. Looked up from germline, CDR1 is SGHRS and CDR2 is YFSETQ. The CDR3 is 15 residues long. J was trimmed by 2 bases and V by 6 bases; bases with no gene match: 7. CDR3 sequence reads: CASKTGTANTGELFF. CDR3 DNA: TGCGCCAGCAAAACTGGGACAGCAAACACCGGGGAGCTGTTTTTT.

This clonotype was counted many times. The genes are TRBV20-1 and TRBJ2-5; no reliable D call. Per germline, CDR1 DFQATT and CDR2 SNEGSKA (reference sequence). There are 14 residues in the CDR3. Trimming stripped 0 bases from V and 0 bases from J, with 8 bases between. CDR3 sequence: CSARDWADQETQYF. The CDR3 nucleotides read TGCAGTGCTAGAGATTGGGCAGACCAAGAGACCCAGTACTTC.

The chain joins TRBV11-2 to TRBJ1-1; 7 bases match TRBD1. V lost 5 bases to trimming and J lost 9 bases; unmatched junction nucleotides: 9. This CDR3 comprises 13 residues. Germline V CDR1 and CDR2: SGHAT, FQNNGV. The CDR3 sequence: CASSASPGQKAFF. DNA of the CDR3: TGTGCCAGCAGCGCGTCTCCGGGACAGAAAGCTTTCTTT.

This clonotype was counted only a few times. This sequence joins TRBV29-1 and TRBJ2-1, with a weak D call TRBD2 (6 bases). CDR1 and CDR2 (germline): SQVTM, ANQGSEA. The V end lost 4 bases, the J end lost 7 bases, and 26 bases lay between the germline ends. The CDR3 consists of 17 residues. The CDR3 nucleotides read TGCAGCGTTGGGTTTGGACTGGCGGGAAGAGGGTCTAATGAGCAGTTCTTC. Translating gives CSVGFGLAGRGSNEQFF.

The rearrangement joins TRBV6-5 to TRBJ2-7; 9 nucleotides line up with TRBD1. The V gene's germline CDR1 is MNHEY and CDR2 SVGAGI. This CDR3 has 15 residues. V dropped 2 bases and J dropped 2; count of bases not matched to a gene: 4. The CDR3 reads CASSYGTGMPYEQYF. The CDR3 bases are TGTGCCAGCAGTTACGGGACAGGGATGCCCTACGAGCAGTACTTC.

The CDR3 DNA follows: TGTGCCAGCAGCTTGACAGGGGCCCGCGGGGACGAGCAGTACTTC. Translating it yields CASSLTGARGDEQYF. The chain uses TRBV11-2 and TRBJ2-5; 8 bases line up with TRBD1. The closer fit of TRBJ2-7 to the DNA end suggests the J call may be wrong. This CDR3 comprises 15 residues. Germline assignment: CDR1 SGHAT and CDR2 FQNNGV.

The J gene is TRBJ2-1, the V gene TRBV7-3; D assignment may be TRBD1 or TRBD2 (5 bases each). Trimming took off 8 bases at V and 5 bases at J, with 34 bases between the two ends. Germline lookup yields CDR1 SGHTA and CDR2 FQGTGA. The CDR3 loop spans 20 amino acids. CDR3 DNA sequence: TGTGCCAGCCAAAACGCCATGGGTAATGGGACCCTATCTCTCCACAATGAGCAGTTCTTC. Encoded protein: CASQNAMGNGTLSLHNEQFF.

This sequence joins TRBV4-2 and TRBJ2-3; TRBD2 agrees at 8 bases. Germline V gene sequence: CDR1 LGHNA, CDR2 YNFKEQ. The CDR3 loop spans 15 amino acids. J gave up 4 bases and V 0 bases, and 3 bases lay outside the gene matches. CDR3 in amino acids: CASSQEAGGSDTQYF. DNA for the CDR3: TGTGCCAGCAGCCAAGAGGCGGGGGGTTCAGATACGCAGTATTTT.

The chain employs TRBV13 and TRBJ2-5, with D possibly TRBD1 on 6 matching bases. V lost 7 bases, J lost 5 bases, and 17 bases lay in between. Germline V gene data show CDR1 as PRHDT and CDR2 as FYEKMQ (reference sequence). This CDR3 has 14 amino acids. CDR3 loop: CASNEQGPGETQYF. The CDR3 nucleotides are TGTGCCAGCAATGAGCAGGGGCCTGGGGAGACCCAGTACTTC.

In its sample, this clonotype was seen a few times. The chain recombines TRBV20-1 with TRBJ2-1, with 12 bases identical to TRBD2. The CDR3 runs 14 residues. Per germline, CDR1 DFQATT and CDR2 SNEGSKA (reference sequence). Trimming cost V 5 bases and J 9 bases; bases outside gene matches: 8. The CDR3 is CSAVPSGRATEQFF. The CDR3 nucleotides read TGCAGTGCTGTGCCTAGCGGGAGGGCCACTGAGCAGTTCTTC.

This clonotype has a handful of counts. The chain uses TRBV20-1 and TRBJ2-5; tentatively, D is TRBD2 (5 bases). Germline V gives CDR1 DFQATT, CDR2 SNEGSKA (reference sequence). This CDR3 comprises 14 residues. V dropped 5 bases and J dropped 5 bases, with 18 bases sitting between them. Written as DNA, the CDR3 is TGCAGTGCTCTGGCGTGGGTGACTAAGGAGACCCAGTACTTC. It translates to CSALAWVTKETQYF.

This sequence joins TRBV27 and TRBJ2-4; perhaps D is TRBD1 or TRBD2 (5 bases each). The DNA end lines up better with TRBJ2-7; the J call may be wrong. The CDR3 sequence is 15 residues long. Germline CDR1 is MNHEY and CDR2 is SMNVEV (reference sequence). The CDR3 region is CASSFQGGFTYEQYF. The DNA for the CDR3 is TGTGCCAGCAGTTTTCAGGGCGGGTTCACCTACGAGCAGTACTTC.

With regard to this clonotype: Its ends do not fully match the called genes, so a read error is possible. V and J are TRBV5-1 and TRBJ2-1; tentative D call: TRBD2 (5 bases). The CDR3 has 15 amino acids. Per the germline V gene, CDR1 is SGHRS and CDR2 is YFSETQ. CDR3 in amino acids: CASSLTGEDYNEQFF. CDR3 nucleotide sequence: TGCGCCAGCAGCCTAACCGGGGAAGATTACAATGAGCAGTTCTTT.